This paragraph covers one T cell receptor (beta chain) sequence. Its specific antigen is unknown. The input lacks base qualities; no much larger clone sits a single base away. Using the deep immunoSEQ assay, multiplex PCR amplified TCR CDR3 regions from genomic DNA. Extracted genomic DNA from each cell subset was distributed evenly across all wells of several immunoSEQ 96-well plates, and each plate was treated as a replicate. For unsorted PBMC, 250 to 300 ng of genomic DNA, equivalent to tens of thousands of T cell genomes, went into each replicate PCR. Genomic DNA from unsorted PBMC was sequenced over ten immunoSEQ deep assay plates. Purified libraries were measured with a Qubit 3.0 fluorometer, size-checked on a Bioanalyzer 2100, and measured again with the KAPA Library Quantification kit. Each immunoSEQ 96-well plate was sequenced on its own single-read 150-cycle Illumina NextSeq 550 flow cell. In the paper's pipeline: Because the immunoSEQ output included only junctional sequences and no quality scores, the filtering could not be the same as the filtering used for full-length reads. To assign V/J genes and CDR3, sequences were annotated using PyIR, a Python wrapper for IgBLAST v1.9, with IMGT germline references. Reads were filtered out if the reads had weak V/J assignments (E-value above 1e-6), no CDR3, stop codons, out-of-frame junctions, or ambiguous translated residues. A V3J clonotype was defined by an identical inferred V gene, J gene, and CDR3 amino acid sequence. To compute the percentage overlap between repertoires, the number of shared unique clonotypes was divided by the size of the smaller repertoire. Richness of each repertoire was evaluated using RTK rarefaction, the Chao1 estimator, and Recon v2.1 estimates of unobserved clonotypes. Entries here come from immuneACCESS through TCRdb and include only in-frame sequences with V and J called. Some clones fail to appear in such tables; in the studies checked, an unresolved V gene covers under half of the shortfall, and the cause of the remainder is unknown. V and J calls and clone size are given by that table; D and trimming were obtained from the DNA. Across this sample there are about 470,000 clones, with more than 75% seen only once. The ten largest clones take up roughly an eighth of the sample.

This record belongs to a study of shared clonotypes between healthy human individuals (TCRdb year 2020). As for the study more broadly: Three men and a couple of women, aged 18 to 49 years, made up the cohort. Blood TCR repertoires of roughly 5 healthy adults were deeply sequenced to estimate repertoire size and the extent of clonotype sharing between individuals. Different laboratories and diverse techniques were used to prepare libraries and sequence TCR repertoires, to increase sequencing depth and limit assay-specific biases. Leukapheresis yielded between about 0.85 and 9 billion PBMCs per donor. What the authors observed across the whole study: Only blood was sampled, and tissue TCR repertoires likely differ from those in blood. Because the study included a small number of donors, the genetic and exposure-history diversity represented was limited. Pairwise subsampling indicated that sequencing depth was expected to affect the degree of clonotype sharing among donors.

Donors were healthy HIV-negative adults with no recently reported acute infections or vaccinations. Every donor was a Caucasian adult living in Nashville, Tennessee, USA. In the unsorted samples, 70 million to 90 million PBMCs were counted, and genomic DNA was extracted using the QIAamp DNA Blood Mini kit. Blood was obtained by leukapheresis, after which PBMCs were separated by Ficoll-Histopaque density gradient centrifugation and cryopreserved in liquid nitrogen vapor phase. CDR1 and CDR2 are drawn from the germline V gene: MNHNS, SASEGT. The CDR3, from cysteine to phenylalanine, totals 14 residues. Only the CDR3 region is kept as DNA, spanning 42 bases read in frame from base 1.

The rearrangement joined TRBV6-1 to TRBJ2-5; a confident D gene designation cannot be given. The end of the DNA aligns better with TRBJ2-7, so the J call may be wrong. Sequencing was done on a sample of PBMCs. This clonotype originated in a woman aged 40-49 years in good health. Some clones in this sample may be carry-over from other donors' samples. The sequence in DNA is TGTGCCAGCAGTGTTGCCGAGAGCTCCTACGAGCAGTACTTC. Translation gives CASSVAESSYEQYF.